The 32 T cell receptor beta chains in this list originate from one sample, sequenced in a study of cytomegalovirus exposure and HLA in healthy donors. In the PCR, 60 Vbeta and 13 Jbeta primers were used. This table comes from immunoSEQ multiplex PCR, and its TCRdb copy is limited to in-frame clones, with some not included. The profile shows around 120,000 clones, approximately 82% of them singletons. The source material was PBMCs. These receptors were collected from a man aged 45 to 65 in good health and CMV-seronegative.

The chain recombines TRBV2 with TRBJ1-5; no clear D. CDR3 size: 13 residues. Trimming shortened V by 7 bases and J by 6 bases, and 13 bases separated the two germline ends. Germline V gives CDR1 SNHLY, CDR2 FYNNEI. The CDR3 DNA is TGTGCCAGCAACCCCGCAGCAGGTCAGCCCCAGCATTTT. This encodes CASNPAAGQPQHF.

The CDR3 loop is CASSQLTGGINQPQHF. The DNA of the CDR3 is TGCGCCAGCAGCCAGTTGACAGGGGGTATCAATCAGCCCCAGCATTTT. The rearrangement uses TRBV4-1 and TRBJ1-5, with 9 nucleotides matching TRBD1. This CDR3 is 16 amino acids long. Germline loops: CDR1 MGHRA, CDR2 YSYEKL. With V trimmed by 3 bases and J by 3 bases, 6 bases remained unmatched.

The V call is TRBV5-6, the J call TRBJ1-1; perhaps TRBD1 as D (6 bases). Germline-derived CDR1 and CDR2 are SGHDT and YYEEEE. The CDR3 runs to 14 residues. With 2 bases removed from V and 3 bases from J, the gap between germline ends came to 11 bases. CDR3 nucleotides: TGTGCCAGCAGCTTTCTCCAGGGGTACACTGAAGCTTTCTTT. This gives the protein CASSFLQGYTEAFF.

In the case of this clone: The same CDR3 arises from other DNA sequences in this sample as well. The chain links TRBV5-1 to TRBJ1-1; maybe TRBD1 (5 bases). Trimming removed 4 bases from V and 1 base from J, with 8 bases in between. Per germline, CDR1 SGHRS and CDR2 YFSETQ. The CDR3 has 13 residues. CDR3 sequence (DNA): TGCGCCAGCAGCCGAACAGGGAACACTGAAGCTTTCTTT. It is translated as CASSRTGNTEAFF. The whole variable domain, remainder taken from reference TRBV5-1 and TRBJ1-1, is KAGVTQTPRYLIKTRGQQVTLSCSPISGHRSVSWYQQTPGQGLQFLFEYFSETQRNKGNFPGRFSGRQFSNSRSEMNVSTLELGDSALYLCASSRTGNTEAFFGQGTRLTVV.

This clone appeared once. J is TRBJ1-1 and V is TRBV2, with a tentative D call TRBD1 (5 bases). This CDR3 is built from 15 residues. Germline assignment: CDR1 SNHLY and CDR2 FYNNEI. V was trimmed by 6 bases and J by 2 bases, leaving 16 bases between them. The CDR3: CASRETGTGNTEAFF. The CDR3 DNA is TGTGCCAGCAGAGAGACCGGGACTGGAAACACTGAAGCTTTCTTT.

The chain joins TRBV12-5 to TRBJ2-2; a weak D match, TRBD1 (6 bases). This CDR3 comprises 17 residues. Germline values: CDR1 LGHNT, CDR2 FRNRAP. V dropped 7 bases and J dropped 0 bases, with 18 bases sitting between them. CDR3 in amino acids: CASDPGTPNANTGELFF. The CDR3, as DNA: TGTGCTAGTGACCCTGGGACACCAAACGCGAACACCGGGGAGCTGTTTTTT.

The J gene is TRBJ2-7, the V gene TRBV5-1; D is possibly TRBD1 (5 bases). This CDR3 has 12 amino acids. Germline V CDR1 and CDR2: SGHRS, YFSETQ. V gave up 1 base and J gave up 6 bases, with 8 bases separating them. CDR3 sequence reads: CASSLQGSEQYF. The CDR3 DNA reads TGCGCCAGCAGCTTGCAGGGAAGCGAGCAGTACTTC.

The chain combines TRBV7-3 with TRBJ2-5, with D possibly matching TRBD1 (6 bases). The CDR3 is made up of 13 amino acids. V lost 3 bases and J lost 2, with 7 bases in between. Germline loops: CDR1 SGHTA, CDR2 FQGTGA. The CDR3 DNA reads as TGTGCCAGCAGCTTGGGACATCAAGAGACCCAGTACTTC. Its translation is CASSLGHQETQYF. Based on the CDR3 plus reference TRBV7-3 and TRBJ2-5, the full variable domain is GAGVSQTPSNKVTEKGKYVELRCDPISGHTALYWYRQSLGQGPEFLIYFQGTGAADDSGLPNDRFFAVRPEGSVSTLKIQRTERGDSAVYLCASSLGHQETQYFGPGTRLLVL.

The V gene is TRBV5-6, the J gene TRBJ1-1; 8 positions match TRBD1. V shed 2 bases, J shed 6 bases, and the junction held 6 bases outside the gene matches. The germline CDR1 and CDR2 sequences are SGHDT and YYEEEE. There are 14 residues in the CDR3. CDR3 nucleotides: TGTGCCAGCAGCTTCCCGACAGGGGCATCTGAAGCTTTCTTT. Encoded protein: CASSFPTGASEAFF.

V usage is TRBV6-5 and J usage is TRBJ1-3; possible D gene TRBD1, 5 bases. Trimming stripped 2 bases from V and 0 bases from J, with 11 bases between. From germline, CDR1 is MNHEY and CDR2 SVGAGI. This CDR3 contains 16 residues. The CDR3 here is CASSYGGVLSGNTIYF. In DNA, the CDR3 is TGTGCCAGCAGTTACGGGGGGGTACTCTCTGGAAACACCATATATTTT.

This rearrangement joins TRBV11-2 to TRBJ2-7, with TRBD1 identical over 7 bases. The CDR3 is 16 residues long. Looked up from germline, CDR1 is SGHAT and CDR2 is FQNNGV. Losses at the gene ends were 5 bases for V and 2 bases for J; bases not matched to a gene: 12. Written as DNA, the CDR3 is TGTGCCAGCAGCCACATGCGGACAGGAGTGACCTACGAGCAGTACTTC. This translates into CASSHMRTGVTYEQYF.

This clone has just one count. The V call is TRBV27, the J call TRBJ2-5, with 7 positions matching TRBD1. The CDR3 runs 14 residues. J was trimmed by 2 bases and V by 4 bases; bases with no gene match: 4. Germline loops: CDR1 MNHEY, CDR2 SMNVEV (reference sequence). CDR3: CASSSGQTQETQYF. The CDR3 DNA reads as TGTGCCAGCAGTTCGGGACAGACTCAAGAGACCCAGTACTTC.

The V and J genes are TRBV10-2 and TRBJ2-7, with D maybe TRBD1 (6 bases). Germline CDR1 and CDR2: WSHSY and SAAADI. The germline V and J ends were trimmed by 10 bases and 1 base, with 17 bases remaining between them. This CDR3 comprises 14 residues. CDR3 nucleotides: TGCGCCACCACTACTATACAGGGTTCCTACGAGCAGTACTTC. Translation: CATTTIQGSYEQYF.

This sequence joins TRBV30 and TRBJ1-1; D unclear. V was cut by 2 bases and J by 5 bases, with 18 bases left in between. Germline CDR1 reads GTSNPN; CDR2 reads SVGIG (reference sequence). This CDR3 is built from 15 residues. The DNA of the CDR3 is TGTGCCTGGAGTCCCACTAGACGCGGTAGAACTGAAGCTTTCTTT. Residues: CAWSPTRRGRTEAFF.

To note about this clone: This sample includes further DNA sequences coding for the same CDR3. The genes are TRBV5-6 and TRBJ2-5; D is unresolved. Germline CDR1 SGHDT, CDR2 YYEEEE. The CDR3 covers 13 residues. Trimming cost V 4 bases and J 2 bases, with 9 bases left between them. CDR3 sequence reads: CASSKDSQETQYF. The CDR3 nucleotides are TGTGCCAGCAGCAAAGACTCGCAAGAGACCCAGTACTTC.

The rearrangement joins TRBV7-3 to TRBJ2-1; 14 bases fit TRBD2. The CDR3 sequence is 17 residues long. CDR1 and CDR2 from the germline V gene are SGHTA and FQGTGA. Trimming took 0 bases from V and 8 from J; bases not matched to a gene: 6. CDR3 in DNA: TGTGCCAGCAGCTTAACCCGGACTAGCGGGGGGTTGGATGAGCAGTTCTTC. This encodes CASSLTRTSGGLDEQFF.

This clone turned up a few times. CDR3 loop: CASSQSGGGTGEGYTF. CDR3 DNA: TGTGCCAGCAGCCAATCGGGTGGCGGGACAGGGGAAGGCTACACCTTC. The V and J genes are TRBV16 and TRBJ1-2; 10 bases align to TRBD1. The CDR3 contains 16 residues. The germline gives CDR1 KGHSY, CDR2 FQNENV. The V segment lost 0 bases and the J segment 8 bases; nucleotides outside the gene matches: 9.

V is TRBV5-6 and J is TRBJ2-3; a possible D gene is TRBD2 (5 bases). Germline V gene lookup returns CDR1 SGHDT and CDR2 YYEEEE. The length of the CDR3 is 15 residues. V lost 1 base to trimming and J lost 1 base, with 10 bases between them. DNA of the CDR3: TGTGCCAGCAGCTTGATAGAGGGTCGCACAGATACGCAGTATTTT. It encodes CASSLIEGRTDTQYF.

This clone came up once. The CDR3 here is CASTEPLSYEQYF. CDR3 DNA: TGTGCCAGCACGGAGCCCCTCTCCTACGAGCAGTACTTC. The V and J genes are TRBV6-1 and TRBJ2-7, with D unresolved. Germline values: CDR1 MNHNS, CDR2 SASEGT. V lost 7 bases to trimming and J lost 0 bases, with 10 bases between them. The CDR3 is 13 amino acids.

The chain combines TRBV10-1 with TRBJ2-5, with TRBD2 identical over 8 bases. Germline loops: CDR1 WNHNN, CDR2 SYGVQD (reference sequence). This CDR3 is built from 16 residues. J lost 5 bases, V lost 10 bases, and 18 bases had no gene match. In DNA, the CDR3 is TGCGCCATACTGAATCCGGCCCGGGGGGGCCAGGAGACCCAGTACTTC. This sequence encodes CAILNPARGGQETQYF.

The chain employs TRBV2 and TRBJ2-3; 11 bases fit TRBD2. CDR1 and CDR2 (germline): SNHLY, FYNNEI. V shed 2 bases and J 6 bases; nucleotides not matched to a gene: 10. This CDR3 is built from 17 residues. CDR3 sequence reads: CASSESLAGGLPDTQYF. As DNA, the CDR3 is TGTGCCAGCAGTGAATCGCTAGCGGGGGGCCTACCGGATACGCAGTATTTT. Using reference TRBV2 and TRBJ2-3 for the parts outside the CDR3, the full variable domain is EPEVTQTPSHQVTQMGQEVILRCVPISNHLYFYWYRQILGQKVEFLVSFYNNEISEKSEIFDDQFSVERPDGSNFTLKIRSTKLEDSAMYFCASSESLAGGLPDTQYFGPGTRLTVL.

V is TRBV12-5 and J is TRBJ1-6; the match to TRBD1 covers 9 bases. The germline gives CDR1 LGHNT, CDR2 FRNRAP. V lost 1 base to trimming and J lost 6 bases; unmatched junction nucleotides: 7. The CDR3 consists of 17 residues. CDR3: CASGLEQTGGLNSPLHF. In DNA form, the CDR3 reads TGTGCTAGTGGTTTGGAACAGACAGGGGGTCTTAATTCACCCCTCCACTTT.

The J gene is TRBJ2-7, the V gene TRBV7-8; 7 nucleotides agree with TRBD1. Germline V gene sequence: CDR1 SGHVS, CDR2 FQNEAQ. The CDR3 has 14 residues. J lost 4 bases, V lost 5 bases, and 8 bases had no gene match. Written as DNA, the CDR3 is TGTGCCAGCAGCACACAGGGGTCCCGTTACGAGCAGTACTTC. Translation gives CASSTQGSRYEQYF.

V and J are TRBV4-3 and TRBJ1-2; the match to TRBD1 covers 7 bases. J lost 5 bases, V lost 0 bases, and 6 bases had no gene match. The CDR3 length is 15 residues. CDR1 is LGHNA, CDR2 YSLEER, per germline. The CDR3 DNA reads TGCGCCAGCAGCCAAGATGTCGGGACAGTGTATGGCTACACCTTC. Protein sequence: CASSQDVGTVYGYTF.

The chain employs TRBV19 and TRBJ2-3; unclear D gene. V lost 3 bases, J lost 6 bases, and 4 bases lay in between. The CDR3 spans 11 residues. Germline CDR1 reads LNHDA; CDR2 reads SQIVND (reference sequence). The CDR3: CASSIMDTQYF. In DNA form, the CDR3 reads TGTGCCAGTAGTATTATGGATACGCAGTATTTT.

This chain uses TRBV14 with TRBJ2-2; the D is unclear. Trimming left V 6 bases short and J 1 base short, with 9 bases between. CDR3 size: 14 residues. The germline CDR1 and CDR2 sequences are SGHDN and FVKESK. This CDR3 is CASRGSGNTGELFF. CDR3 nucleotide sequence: TGTGCCAGCAGGGGCAGTGGGAACACCGGGGAGCTGTTTTTT. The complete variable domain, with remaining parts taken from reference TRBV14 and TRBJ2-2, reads EAGVTQFPSHSVIEKGQTVTLRCDPISGHDNLYWYRRVMGKEIKFLLHFVKESKQDESGMPNNRFLAERTGGTYSTLKVQPAELEDSGVYFCASRGSGNTGELFFGEGSRLTVL.

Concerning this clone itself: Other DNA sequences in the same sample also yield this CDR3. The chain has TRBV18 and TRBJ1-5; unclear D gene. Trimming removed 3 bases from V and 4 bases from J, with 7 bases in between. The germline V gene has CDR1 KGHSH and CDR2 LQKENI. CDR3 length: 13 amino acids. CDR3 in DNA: TGTGCCAGCTCACCTGATAGAAATCAGCCCCAGCATTTT. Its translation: CASSPDRNQPQHF.

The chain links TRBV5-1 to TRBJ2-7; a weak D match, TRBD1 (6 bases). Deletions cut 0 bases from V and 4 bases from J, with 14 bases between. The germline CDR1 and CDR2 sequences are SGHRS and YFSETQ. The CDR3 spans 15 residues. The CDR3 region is CASSLEDSTIYEQYF. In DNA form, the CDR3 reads TGCGCCAGCAGCTTGGAGGACAGCACCATTTACGAGCAGTACTTC.

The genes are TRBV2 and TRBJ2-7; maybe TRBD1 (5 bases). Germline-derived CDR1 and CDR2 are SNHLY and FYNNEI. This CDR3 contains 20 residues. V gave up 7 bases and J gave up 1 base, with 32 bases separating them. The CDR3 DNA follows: TGTGCCAGCAAGCCAGGGATAAGTAATCGCGCGGTCCCCTCTTCCTACGAGCAGTACTTC. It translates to CASKPGISNRAVPSSYEQYF.

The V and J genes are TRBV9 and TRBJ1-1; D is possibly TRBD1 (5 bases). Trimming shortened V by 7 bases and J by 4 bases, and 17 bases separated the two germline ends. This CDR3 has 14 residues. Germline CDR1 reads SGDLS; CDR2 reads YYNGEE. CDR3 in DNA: TGTGCCAGCGGCCAGGGAGGAGGGAGCACTGAAGCTTTCTTT. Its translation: CASGQGGGSTEAFF.

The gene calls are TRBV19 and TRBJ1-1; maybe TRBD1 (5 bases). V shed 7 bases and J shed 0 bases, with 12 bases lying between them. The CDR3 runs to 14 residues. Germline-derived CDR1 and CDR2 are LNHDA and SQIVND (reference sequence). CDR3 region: CASKATALNTEAFF. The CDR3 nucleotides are TGTGCCAGTAAGGCGACAGCTCTGAACACTGAAGCTTTCTTT.

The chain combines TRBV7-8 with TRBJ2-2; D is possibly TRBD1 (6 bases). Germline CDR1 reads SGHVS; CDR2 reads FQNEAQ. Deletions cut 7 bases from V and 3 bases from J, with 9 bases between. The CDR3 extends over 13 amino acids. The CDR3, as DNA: TGTGCCAGCAAACAGGGATACACCGGGGAGCTGTTTTTT. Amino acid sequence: CASKQGYTGELFF.